The 16 T cell receptor beta chains presented below share a single source sample, sequenced in a study of control samples from healthy donors and cancer patients. Assay: immunoSEQ multiplex PCR; the TCRdb copy retains only in-frame clones and omits some. The table has more than 100,000 clones, around 93% seen once. Material for sequencing was blood. These receptors all come from a man aged 18 to 30 in good health.

The chain links TRBV12-3 or TRBV12-4 to TRBJ1-1; no clear D gene. Trimming took 6 bases from V and 8 from J, leaving 10 bases between them. The CDR3 is 11 residues long. This chain's CDR3 is CASSRGTEAFF. The DNA of the CDR3 is TGTGCCAGCAGCCGCGGAACCGAAGCTTTCTTT.

The chain recombines TRBV19 with TRBJ1-2, with D possibly matching TRBD1 (5 bases). The V end lost 9 bases, the J end lost 1 base, and 15 bases lay between the germline ends. Germline V gene lookup returns CDR1 LNHDA and CDR2 SQIVND (reference sequence). The CDR3 runs 14 residues. The CDR3 here is CASKPRGVNYGYTF. For the CDR3, the DNA is TGTGCCAGCAAGCCGCGGGGGGTTAACTATGGCTACACCTTC. Variable domain in full (rest from reference TRBV19 and TRBJ1-2): DGGITQSPKYLFRKEGQNVTLSCEQNLNHDAMYWYRQDPGQGLRLIYYSQIVNDFQKGDIAEGYSVSREKKESFPLTVTSAQKNPTAFYLCASKPRGVNYGYTFGSGTRLTVV.

The chain recombines TRBV27 with TRBJ2-6; 8 positions match TRBD1. The trim removed 10 bases at V and 0 bases at J, leaving 5 bases unmatched. Germline lookup yields CDR1 MNHEY and CDR2 SMNVEV (reference sequence). This CDR3 region has 15 residues. CDR3 in DNA: TGTGCCACCGGACAGGGTTTCTCTGGGGCCAACGTCCTGACTTTC. Residues: CATGQGFSGANVLTF.

The V gene is TRBV29-1, the J gene TRBJ1-2; D might be TRBD1 (6 bases). The V end was cut by 3 bases, the J end by 2 bases, with 10 bases between. CDR1 and CDR2 (germline): SQVTM, ANQGSEA. CDR3 length: 13 amino acids. CDR3 nucleotide sequence: TGCAGCGTTGAGCACAGGGAAAACTATGGCTACACCTTC. It specifies CSVEHRENYGYTF.

This chain links TRBV15 with TRBJ2-5, with 7 nucleotides matching TRBD2. Germline CDR1 LNHNV, CDR2 YYDKDF (reference sequence). The CDR3 contains 13 residues. Trimming cost V 5 bases and J 4 bases; bases outside gene matches: 4. In nucleotides, the CDR3 is TGTGCCACCAGCGCTGGGGGGGGAGAGACCCAGTACTTC. It is translated as CATSAGGGETQYF.

This clone was recorded a few times. This chain uses TRBV2 with TRBJ1-5; D not certain. This CDR3 region has 13 residues. CDR1 is SNHLY and CDR2 is FYNNEI in the germline V gene. Trimming took 7 bases from V and 9 from J, leaving 16 bases between them. The CDR3 sequence is CASKHTRRLPQHF. The CDR3 DNA follows: TGTGCCAGCAAACATACCCGGCGGTTGCCCCAGCATTTT.

V and J are TRBV7-3 and TRBJ2-3, with 7 bases lining up with TRBD2. With V trimmed by 4 bases and J by 2 bases, 6 bases remained unmatched. The CDR3 is 15 amino acids. CDR1 and CDR2 (germline): SGHTA, FQGTGA. This CDR3 is CASSSQAGPTDTQYF. The CDR3 region has the DNA TGTGCCAGCAGCTCTCAAGCGGGGCCCACAGATACGCAGTATTTT. Based on the CDR3 plus reference TRBV7-3 and TRBJ2-3, the full variable domain is GAGVSQTPSNKVTEKGKYVELRCDPISGHTALYWYRQSLGQGPEFLIYFQGTGAADDSGLPNDRFFAVRPEGSVSTLKIQRTERGDSAVYLCASSSQAGPTDTQYFGPGTRLTVL.

V usage is TRBV9 and J usage is TRBJ1-2, with 7 bases identical to TRBD1. Germline V gene lookup returns CDR1 SGDLS and CDR2 YYNGEE. There are 12 residues in the CDR3. The trim removed 2 bases at V and 10 bases at J, leaving 5 bases unmatched. CDR3 DNA: TGTGCCAGCAGCGTCGAAAGGGGGCACTACACCTTC. Residues: CASSVERGHYTF.

The rearrangement joins TRBV6-6 to TRBJ1-5; 12 positions agree with TRBD1. The CDR3 runs 15 residues. Trimming took 4 bases from V and 7 from J; bases not matched to a gene: 5. The germline V gene has CDR1 MNHNY and CDR2 SVGAGI (reference sequence). This CDR3 reads CASSLSGTGGQPQHF. DNA for the CDR3: TGTGCCAGCAGTTTATCCGGGACAGGGGGCCAGCCCCAGCATTTT.

This chain joins TRBV15 and TRBJ1-6; D possibly corresponds to TRBD1 (5 bases). Germline V gene lookup returns CDR1 LNHNV and CDR2 YYDKDF (reference sequence). The CDR3 length is 15 residues. The V and J ends lost 0 bases and 4 bases respectively, with 7 bases between them. CDR3 protein: CATSREGAYNSPLHF. In nucleotides, the CDR3 is TGTGCCACCAGCAGAGAAGGGGCTTATAATTCACCCCTCCACTTT.

The rearrangement uses TRBV21-1 and TRBJ2-2; the table's D call, TRBD2, has no DNA check behind it. TRBV21-1 is annotated as a pseudogene. The CDR3 has 14 residues. The chain's CDR3 is CASSRPGITGELFF. The CDR3 DNA follows: TGTGCCAGCAGCAGACCCGGGATCACCGGGGAGCTGTTTTTT.

The chain carries TRBV2 and TRBJ1-1; 7 positions agree with TRBD1. Germline CDR1 and CDR2: SNHLY and FYNNEI. The CDR3 totals 14 residues. The V and J ends lost 5 bases and 4 bases, in that order; junction bases with no gene match: 7. CDR3 in amino acids: CASSTRQGRTEAFF. The CDR3 DNA sequence: TGTGCCAGCAGTACTCGACAGGGCCGCACTGAAGCTTTCTTT.

This chain connects TRBV30 to TRBJ1-5; 9 nucleotides align to TRBD1. There are 16 residues in the CDR3. Unmatched junction bases numbered 5, after V lost 0 bases and J lost 2 bases. Germline CDR1 reads GTSNPN; CDR2 reads SVGIG (reference sequence). CDR3 in DNA: TGTGCCTGGAGTGTATCGAGGACAGGGGGCAATCAGCCCCAGCATTTT. Translating gives CAWSVSRTGGNQPQHF.

V gene TRBV18 combines with J gene TRBJ1-3; no reliable D call. This CDR3 comprises 13 residues. Germline loops: CDR1 KGHSH, CDR2 LQKENI. V was clipped by 10 bases and J by 2 bases, with 12 bases between them. Here the CDR3 DNA reads TGTGCCACCCCCAGTATCGCTGGAAACACCATATATTTT. Translating gives CATPSIAGNTIYF.

This chain uses TRBV5-6 with TRBJ2-5; TRBD1 matches at 9 bases. This CDR3 spans 14 amino acids. J was trimmed by 5 bases and V by 3 bases; bases with no gene match: 5. Germline V gene data show CDR1 as SGHDT and CDR2 as YYEEEE. The CDR3: CASSWTGEGETQYF. The CDR3 DNA reads TGTGCCAGCAGCTGGACAGGGGAGGGGGAGACCCAGTACTTC.

V gene TRBV9 combines with J gene TRBJ2-3; 8 bases are a match to TRBD2. Germline V lookup: CDR1 SGDLS, CDR2 YYNGEE. The length of the CDR3 is 14 residues. Unmatched junction bases numbered 2, after V lost 3 bases and J lost 2 bases. CDR3 sequence: CASSGRGDTDTQYF. CDR3 bases: TGTGCCAGCAGCGGGCGGGGGGACACAGATACGCAGTATTTT.